The T cell receptor beta chain under discussion was sequenced for a study of beta chain features in type 1 diabetes (dated by TCRdb to the late 2010s). Study-wide context: Mean age, gender distribution, total cell number and subset yield did not differ between patients and healthy donors. A total of under 120,000,000 sorted cells were examined across all samples, and RNA yield correlated strongly with the number of cells per subset. The study compared TCRB repertoires of sorted circulating CD4+ T cell subsets between recently diagnosed type 1 diabetes patients and matched healthy donors. Regulatory and stem cell-like memory subsets were isolated from only 8 patients and roughly eight healthy donors, whereas naive and central memory subsets came from all 28 donors.

Notes on this clone: Its specific antigen is unknown. No clone much larger than this one lies a single base away; base qualities are absent.

Each donor gave one peripheral blood draw, averaging approximately 110 mL, which was collected into heparinised tubes. A BD FACSAria II and a panel including CD45RO, CCR7, CD25, CD127, CD95 and CD27 were used to sort naive, central memory, regulatory and stem cell-like memory CD4+ T cells. Purity was above 95% for every sorted population. PBMCs were isolated right away by Lymphoprep density gradient centrifugation and were stained directly, without culture. So that batch effects would be minimized, each experiment stained and sorted samples in pairs, pairing one healthy donor with one patient. The CDR3 numbers 14 residues from cysteine through phenylalanine. The CDR3 DNA has 42 bases and is translated from base 1. From V the trimming removes 8 bases and from J it removes 6 bases, while the gene matches leave 11 bases of the junction unaccounted for. CDR1 WSHSY and CDR2 SAAADI are derived from the germline V gene.

All of the isolated RNA was reverse transcribed with the High Capacity cDNA Reverse Transcription Kit, so expressed TCRB transcripts were sequenced. Naive, central memory and regulatory T cell samples underwent deep immunoSEQ sequencing, averaging around 3.9 million total reads per sample. After sorted cells were lysed in RLT buffer, RNA was extracted with DNase-treated RNeasy Micro or Mini kits, with the choice depending on cell number. Each cell subset was processed separately to prevent cross-contamination, with patient and healthy donor samples processed together. The immunoSEQ multiplex PCR was used to amplify TCRB sequences from cDNA, yielding 87-bp fragments that span the CDR3 region. Sequencing of the amplicons was done on the Illumina HiSeq platform. In the paper's pipeline: Synthetic template baselines were used to correct PCR bias computationally, reads within Hamming distance 2 were collapsed, and singletons that could not be merged were discarded. Reads were aligned against IMGT so that V, D and J genes, CDR3 length and insertions or deletions at six rearrangement sites could be assigned. Within each subset, clonotype counts were normalized to sorted cell number, and only after that were true diversity and Gini coefficients computed with the tcR R package. The overlap coefficient, calculated on TCRB nucleotide sequences, was used to quantify repertoire sharing. As a proxy for the pre-selection repertoire, out-of-frame TCRB sequences from naive cells were analyzed. This immuneACCESS table, as held by TCRdb, lists in-frame sequences with V and J called but not all clones. Of the missing ones, under half trace to an unresolved V gene in checked studies; the others have no known cause. V and J calls and clone size follow that table, whereas D and trimming were derived from the DNA. The sample data list around 340,000 clones, and around a fifth of these were observed just once. The ten largest clones add up to 0.044% of the sample.

Points the paper makes about the study in general: Shorter templates might be favored by PCR, yet because patient and control samples were amplified and corrected together, any such skew would affect both groups equally. Because the HLA sub-analyses included only small numbers of individuals, any influence of HLA type on TCRB rearrangement was left unresolved. Naive, central memory and regulatory TCRB repertoires appeared to be more similar among patients than among healthy donors. Because cDNA was sequenced instead of genomic DNA, activated cells with high expression could be over-represented, although the groups did not differ in activation or CD3 levels. Type 1 diabetes patients showed a moderate but significant shortening of TCRB CDR3 length in all four CD4+ subsets. Fewer insertions and more nucleotide deletions at VDJ recombination sites were observed in patients with type 1 diabetes, implying thymic rearrangement abnormalities.

In this chain, TRBV10-2 is recombined with TRBJ2-7; 9 junctional bases match TRBD2. Sequencing used naive CD4+ T cells from blood. The cell subset or site label for this specimen denotes: true naive CD4+ T cells. The sequence derives from a woman between 18 and 30 years old in good health. In nucleotide form, the sequence is TGCGCCAGCGGAAGGGCGGGAGGGCCCGGCGAGCAGTACTTC. This gives the protein CASGRAGGPGEQYF.